This T cell receptor beta chain was sequenced during a study of CD8 T cell repertoires and HIV-1 epitope variants. Measured with immunoSEQ multiplex PCR; TCRdb has only the in-frame clones, and not every one. Seen here are thousands of clones, about two thirds observed once, and the top ten hold about 45%. This clone was seen more than once but under ten times. Antigen unknown. CDR3 length: 14 amino acids. V shed 6 bases, J shed 8 bases, and the junction held 9 bases outside the gene matches. Germline lookup yields CDR1 SNHLY and CDR2 FYNNEI. This sequence was found in a male donor with HIV. Sequenced sample: cultured CD8+ T cells derived from PBMCs. The chain joins TRBV2 to TRBJ2-1, with 8 bases that match TRBD2. The CDR3 is CASSNSGMNDEQFF. DNA for the CDR3: TGTGCCAGCAGCAATAGCGGGATGAACGATGAGCAGTTCTTC.